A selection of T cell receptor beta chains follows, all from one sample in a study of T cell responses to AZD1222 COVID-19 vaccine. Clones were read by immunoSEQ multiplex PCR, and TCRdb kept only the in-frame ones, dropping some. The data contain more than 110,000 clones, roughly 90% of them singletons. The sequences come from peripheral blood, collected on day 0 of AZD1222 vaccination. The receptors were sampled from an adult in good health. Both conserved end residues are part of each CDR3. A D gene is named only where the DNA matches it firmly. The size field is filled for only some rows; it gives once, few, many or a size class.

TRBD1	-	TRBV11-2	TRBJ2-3	CAERDGQAVTDTQYF	TGTGCCGAAAGGGATGGACAGGCGGTCACAGATACGCAGTATTTT
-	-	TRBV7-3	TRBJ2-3	CASSLFSDTQYF	TGTGCCAGCAGCTTATTCTCCGATACGCAGTATTTT
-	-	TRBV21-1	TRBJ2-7	CAGHGEQYF	TGTGCCGGCCACGGGGAGCAGTACTTC
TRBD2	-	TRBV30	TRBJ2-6	CAWSPRGSGANVLTF	TGTGCCTGGTCCCCGCGGGGGTCCGGGGCCAACGTCCTGACTTTC
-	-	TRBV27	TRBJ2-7	CASSPTGSIYEQYF	TGTGCCAGCAGTCCCACAGGGAGTATTTACGAGCAGTACTTC
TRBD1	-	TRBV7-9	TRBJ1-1	CASSLGAGGTEAFF	TGTGCCAGCAGCTTAGGGGCAGGGGGAACTGAAGCTTTCTTT
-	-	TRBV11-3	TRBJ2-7	CASSPEPGPFYEQYF	TGTGCCAGCAGCCCTGAGCCTGGACCTTTTTACGAGCAGTACTTC
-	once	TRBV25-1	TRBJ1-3	CASSGVRALGPGNTIYF	TGTGCCAGCAGTGGGGTCAGGGCCCTCGGGCCTGGAAACACCATATATTTT
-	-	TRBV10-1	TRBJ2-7	CASSEGQNTGEQYF	TGCGCCAGCAGTGAGGGACAGAACACTGGGGAGCAGTACTTC
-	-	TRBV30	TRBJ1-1	CAWIIRIRKAFF	TGTGCCTGGATCATACGGATAAGAAAAGCTTTCTTT
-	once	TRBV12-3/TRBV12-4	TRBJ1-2	CASTLGGVYGYTF	TGTGCCAGCACCCTGGGGGGGGTCTATGGCTACACCTTC
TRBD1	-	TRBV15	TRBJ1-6	CATSRDGTGSPLHF	TGTGCCACCAGCAGAGATGGGACAGGGTCACCCCTCCACTTT
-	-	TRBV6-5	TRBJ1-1	CASNRGFGTEAFF	TGTGCCAGCAACCGGGGCTTCGGCACTGAAGCTTTCTTT
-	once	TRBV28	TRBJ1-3	CASREDRKGSGNTIYF	TGTGCCAGCAGAGAGGACAGAAAGGGATCTGGAAACACCATATATTTT
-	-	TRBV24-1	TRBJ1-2	CATSDRVGYTF	TGTGCCACCAGTGACCGAGTGGGCTACACCTTC
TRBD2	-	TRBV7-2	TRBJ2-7	CASSPMTSGRGEQYF	TGTGCCAGCAGCCCAATGACTAGCGGGAGAGGGGAGCAGTACTTC
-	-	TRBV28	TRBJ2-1	CASSQGSTYEQFF	TGTGCCAGCAGCCAGGGGTCTACCTATGAGCAGTTCTTC
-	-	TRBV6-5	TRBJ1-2	CASLDNLFGYTF	TGTGCCAGTCTAGACAACCTCTTCGGCTACACCTTC
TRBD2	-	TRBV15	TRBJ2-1	CATSSSGLAGDNEQFF	TGTGCCACCAGCAGCTCGGGACTAGCGGGAGACAATGAGCAGTTCTTC
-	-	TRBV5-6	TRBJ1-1	CASSPFRAGAEAFF	TGTGCCAGCAGCCCTTTTAGGGCTGGGGCTGAAGCTTTCTTT
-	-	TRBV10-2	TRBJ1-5	CASSESQINQPQHF	TGCGCCAGCAGTGAGTCGCAGATAAATCAGCCCCAGCATTTT
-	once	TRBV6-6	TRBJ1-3	CASCPGRNTIYF	TGTGCCAGCTGCCCGGGGCGAAACACCATATATTTT
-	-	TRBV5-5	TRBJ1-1	CASSLEYTEAFF	TGTGCCAGCAGCTTGGAGTACACTGAAGCTTTCTTT
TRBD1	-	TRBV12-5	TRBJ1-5	CARNRGGNQPQHF	TGTGCTAGGAACAGGGGGGGTAATCAGCCCCAGCATTTT
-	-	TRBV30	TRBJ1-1	CAWSVKEVRRTEAFF	TGTGCCTGGAGTGTAAAAGAGGTCCGTAGAACTGAAGCTTTCTTT
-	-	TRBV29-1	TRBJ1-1	CSVCKGTDTEAFF	TGCAGCGTTTGTAAAGGGACGGACACTGAAGCTTTCTTT
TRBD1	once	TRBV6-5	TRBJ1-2	CASRRNDRADYGYTF	TGTGCCAGCAGACGCAACGACAGGGCTGACTATGGCTACACCTTC
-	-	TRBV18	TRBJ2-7	CASSPDSNYEQYF	TGTGCCAGCTCACCCGACAGTAACTACGAGCAGTACTTC
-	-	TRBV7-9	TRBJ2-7	CASSSITAEQYF	TGTGCCAGCAGCTCCATAACCGCAGAGCAGTACTTC
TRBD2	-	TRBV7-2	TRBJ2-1	CASSLVTSGSSGEQFF	TGTGCCAGCAGCTTGGTTACTAGCGGGAGCTCAGGTGAGCAGTTCTTC
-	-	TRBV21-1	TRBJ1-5	CASSKEPGTQSQPQHF	TGTGCCAGCAGCAAAGAACCGGGAACTCAATCGCAGCCCCAGCATTTT
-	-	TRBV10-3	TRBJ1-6	CAISESGDSPLHF	TGTGCCATCAGTGAGTCCGGGGACTCACCCCTCCACTTT
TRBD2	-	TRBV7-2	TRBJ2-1	CASSAPGGLAYYNEQFF	TGTGCCAGCAGCGCCCCGGGCGGACTAGCTTATTACAATGAGCAGTTCTTC
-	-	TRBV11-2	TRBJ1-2	CASSFFSASGYTF	TGTGCCAGCAGCTTTTTTAGTGCATCTGGCTACACCTTC
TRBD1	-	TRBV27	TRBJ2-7	CASSYRGSVYEQYF	TGTGCCAGCAGTTACAGGGGTTCAGTCTACGAGCAGTACTTC
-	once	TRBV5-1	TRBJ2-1	CASSHPETGYNEQFF	TGCGCCAGCAGCCACCCGGAGACTGGGTACAATGAGCAGTTCTTC
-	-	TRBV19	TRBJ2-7	CASSPDSYEQYF	TGTGCCAGTAGCCCGGACTCCTACGAGCAGTACTTC
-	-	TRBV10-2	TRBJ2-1	CASRVGGGSFNNEQFF	TGCGCCAGCAGGGTCGGGGGCGGGAGTTTCAACAATGAGCAGTTCTTC
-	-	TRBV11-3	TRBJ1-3	CASSLGGAGNTIYF	TGTGCCAGCAGCTTAGGAGGGGCTGGAAACACCATATATTTT
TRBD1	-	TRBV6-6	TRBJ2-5	CASSYSVRDRQETQYF	TGTGCCAGCAGTTACTCCGTTCGGGACAGGCAAGAGACCCAGTACTTC
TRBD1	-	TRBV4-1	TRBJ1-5	CASSQRRGQSSNQPQHF	TGCGCCAGCAGCCAACGAAGGGGACAGTCAAGCAATCAGCCCCAGCATTTT
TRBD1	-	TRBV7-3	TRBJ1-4	CASSLTGENEKLFF	TGTGCCAGCAGCCTGACAGGGGAAAATGAAAAACTGTTTTTT
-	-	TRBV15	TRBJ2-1	CATSSGQGPSDEQFF	TGTGCCACCAGCAGTGGGCAGGGGCCGTCCGATGAGCAGTTCTTC
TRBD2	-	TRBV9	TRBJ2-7	CASSMRLADPYEQYF	TGTGCCAGCAGCATGCGACTAGCGGACCCCTACGAGCAGTACTTC
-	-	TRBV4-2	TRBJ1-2	CASSQDRGKPYGYTF	TGTGCCAGCAGCCAAGATAGGGGGAAACCTTATGGCTACACCTTC
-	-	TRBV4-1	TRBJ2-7	CASSHQVFKSYEQYF	TGCGCCAGCAGCCATCAGGTTTTCAAGTCCTACGAGCAGTACTTC
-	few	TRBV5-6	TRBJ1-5	CASSLGGGRQPQHF	TGTGCCAGCAGCTTGGGAGGGGGACGGCAGCCCCAGCATTTT
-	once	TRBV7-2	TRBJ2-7	CASSYQREQYF	TGTGCCAGCAGCTACCAGCGAGAGCAGTACTTC
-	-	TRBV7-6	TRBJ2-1	CASSLVGLEEYNEQFF	TGTGCCAGCAGCTTAGTGGGGCTAGAAGAGTACAATGAGCAGTTCTTC
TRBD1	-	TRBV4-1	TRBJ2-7	CASSEDRASYEQYF	TGCGCCAGCAGCGAAGACAGGGCCTCCTACGAGCAGTACTTC